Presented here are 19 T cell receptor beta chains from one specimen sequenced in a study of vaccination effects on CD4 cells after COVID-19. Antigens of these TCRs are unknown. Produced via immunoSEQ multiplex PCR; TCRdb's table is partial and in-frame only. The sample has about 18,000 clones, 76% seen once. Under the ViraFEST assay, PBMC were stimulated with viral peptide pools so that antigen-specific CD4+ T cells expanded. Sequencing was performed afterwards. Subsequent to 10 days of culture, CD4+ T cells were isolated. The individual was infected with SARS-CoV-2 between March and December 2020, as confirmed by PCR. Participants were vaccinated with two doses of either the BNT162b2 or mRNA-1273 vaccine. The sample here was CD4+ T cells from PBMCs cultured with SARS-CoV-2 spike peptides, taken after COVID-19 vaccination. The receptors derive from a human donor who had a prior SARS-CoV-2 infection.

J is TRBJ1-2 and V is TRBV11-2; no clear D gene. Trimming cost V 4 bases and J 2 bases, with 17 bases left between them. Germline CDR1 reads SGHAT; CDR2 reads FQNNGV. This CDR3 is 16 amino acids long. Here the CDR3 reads CASSSFLLHENYGYTF. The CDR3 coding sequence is TGTGCCAGCAGCTCATTCCTGCTACACGAGAACTATGGCTACACCTTC.

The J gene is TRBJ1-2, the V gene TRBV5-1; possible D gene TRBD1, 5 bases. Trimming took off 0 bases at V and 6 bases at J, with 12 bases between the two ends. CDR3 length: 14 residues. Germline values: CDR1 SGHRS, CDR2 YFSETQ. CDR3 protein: CASSLERGRDGYTF. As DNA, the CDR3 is TGCGCCAGCAGCTTGGAGCGGGGGAGGGATGGCTACACCTTC. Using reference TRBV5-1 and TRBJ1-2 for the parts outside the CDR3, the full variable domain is KAGVTQTPRYLIKTRGQQVTLSCSPISGHRSVSWYQQTPGQGLQFLFEYFSETQRNKGNFPGRFSGRQFSNSRSEMNVSTLELGDSALYLCASSLERGRDGYTFGSGTRLTVV.

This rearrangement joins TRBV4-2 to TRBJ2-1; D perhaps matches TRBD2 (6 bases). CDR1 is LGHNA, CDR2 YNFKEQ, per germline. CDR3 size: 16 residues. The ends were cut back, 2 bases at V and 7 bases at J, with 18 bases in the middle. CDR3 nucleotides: TGTGCCAGCAGCCAACGGGTCGGGAGTGCTGGTAATGAGCAGTTCTTC. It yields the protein CASSQRVGSAGNEQFF.

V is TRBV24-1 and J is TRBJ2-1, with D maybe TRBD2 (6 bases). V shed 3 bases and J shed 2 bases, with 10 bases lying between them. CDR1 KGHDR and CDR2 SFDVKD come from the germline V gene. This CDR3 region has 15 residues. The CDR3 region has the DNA TGTGCCACCAGTGATCCTAAGCGGGCCTACAATGAGCAGTTCTTC. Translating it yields CATSDPKRAYNEQFF.

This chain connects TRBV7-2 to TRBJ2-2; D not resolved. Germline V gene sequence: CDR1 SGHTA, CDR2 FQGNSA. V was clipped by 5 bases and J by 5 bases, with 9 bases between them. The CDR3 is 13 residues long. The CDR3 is CASSLRQTGELFF. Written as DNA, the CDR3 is TGTGCCAGCAGCCTAAGGCAGACCGGGGAGCTGTTTTTT.

CDR3 bases: TGTGCCAGCAGCCCCGGGGGGAACCGCTACGAGCAGTACTTC. It translates to CASSPGGNRYEQYF. This sequence joins TRBV9 and TRBJ2-7; TRBD2 agrees at 7 bases. Germline loops: CDR1 SGDLS, CDR2 YYNGEE. CDR3 length: 14 residues. Trimming at V came to 4 bases and at J to 3 bases, leaving 7 bases not matched to a gene.

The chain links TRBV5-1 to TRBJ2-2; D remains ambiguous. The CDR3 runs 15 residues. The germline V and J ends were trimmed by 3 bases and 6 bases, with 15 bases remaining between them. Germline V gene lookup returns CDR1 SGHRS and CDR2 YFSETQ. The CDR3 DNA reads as TGCGCCAGCAGCTCGTTAGAATATGGGGCCGGGGAGCTGTTTTTT. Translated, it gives CASSSLEYGAGELFF. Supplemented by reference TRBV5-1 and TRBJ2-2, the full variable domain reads KAGVTQTPRYLIKTRGQQVTLSCSPISGHRSVSWYQQTPGQGLQFLFEYFSETQRNKGNFPGRFSGRQFSNSRSEMNVSTLELGDSALYLCASSSLEYGAGELFFGEGSRLTVL.

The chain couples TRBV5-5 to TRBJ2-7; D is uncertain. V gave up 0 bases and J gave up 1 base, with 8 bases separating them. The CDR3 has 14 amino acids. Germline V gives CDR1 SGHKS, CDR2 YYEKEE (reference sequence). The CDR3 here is CASSLGSASYEQYF. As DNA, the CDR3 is TGTGCCAGCAGCTTGGGATCTGCGTCCTACGAGCAGTACTTC.

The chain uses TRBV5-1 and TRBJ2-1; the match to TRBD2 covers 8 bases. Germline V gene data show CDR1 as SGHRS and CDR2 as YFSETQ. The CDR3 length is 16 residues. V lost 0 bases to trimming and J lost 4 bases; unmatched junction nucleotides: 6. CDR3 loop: CASSLDEAGVYNEQFF. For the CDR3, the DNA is TGCGCCAGCAGCTTGGACGAAGCGGGAGTATACAATGAGCAGTTCTTC.

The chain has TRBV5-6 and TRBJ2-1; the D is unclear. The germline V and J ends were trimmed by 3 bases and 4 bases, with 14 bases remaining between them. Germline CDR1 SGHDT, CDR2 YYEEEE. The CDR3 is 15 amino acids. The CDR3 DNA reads TGTGCCAGCAGCTCAAGACAAGTCCTATACAATGAGCAGTTCTTC. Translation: CASSSRQVLYNEQFF. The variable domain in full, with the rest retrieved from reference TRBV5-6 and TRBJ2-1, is DAGVTQSPTHLIKTRGQQVTLRCSPKSGHDTVSWYQQALGQGPQFIFQYYEEEERQRGNFPDRFSGHQFPNYSSELNVNALLLGDSALYLCASSSRQVLYNEQFFGPGTRLTVL.

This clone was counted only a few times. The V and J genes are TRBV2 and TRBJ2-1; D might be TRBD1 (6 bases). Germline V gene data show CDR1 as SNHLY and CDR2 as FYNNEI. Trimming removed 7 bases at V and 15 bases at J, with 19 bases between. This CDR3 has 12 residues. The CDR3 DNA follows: TGTGCCAGCACCACAACAGGGTCCCGTGCGTTCTTC. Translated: CASTTTGSRAFF.

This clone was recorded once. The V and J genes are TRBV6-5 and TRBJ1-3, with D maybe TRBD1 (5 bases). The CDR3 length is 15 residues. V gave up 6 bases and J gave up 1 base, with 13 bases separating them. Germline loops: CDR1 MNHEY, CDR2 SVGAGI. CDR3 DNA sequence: TGTGCCAGCAGACAAGACAGTCTATCTGGAAACACCATATATTTT. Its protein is CASRQDSLSGNTIYF.

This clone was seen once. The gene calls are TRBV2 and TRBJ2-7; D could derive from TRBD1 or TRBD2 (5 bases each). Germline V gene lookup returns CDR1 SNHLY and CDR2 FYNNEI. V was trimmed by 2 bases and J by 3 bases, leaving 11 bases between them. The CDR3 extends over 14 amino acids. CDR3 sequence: CASSEQGRNYEQYF. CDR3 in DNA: TGTGCCAGCAGTGAACAGGGACGTAACTACGAGCAGTACTTC.

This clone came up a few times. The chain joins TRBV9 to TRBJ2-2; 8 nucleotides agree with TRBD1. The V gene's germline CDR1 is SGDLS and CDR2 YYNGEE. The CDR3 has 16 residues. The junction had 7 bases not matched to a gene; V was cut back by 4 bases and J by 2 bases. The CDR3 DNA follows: TGTGCCAGCAGCATCCGGGACAGGACCAACACCGGGGAGCTGTTTTTT. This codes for CASSIRDRTNTGELFF.

The CDR3 DNA follows: TGTGCCACCAGTGAACGGGACAGCCTATACAATGAGCAGTTCTTC. This encodes CATSERDSLYNEQFF. The chain combines TRBV24-1 with TRBJ2-1; 7 positions agree with TRBD1. CDR1 is KGHDR and CDR2 is SFDVKD in the germline V gene. V lost 4 bases to trimming and J lost 4 bases; unmatched junction nucleotides: 6. CDR3 size: 15 residues.

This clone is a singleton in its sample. In DNA form, the CDR3 reads TGTGCCAGCAGCGAACGACAGGGGGGAACCGGGGAGCTGTTTTTT. As protein: CASSERQGGTGELFF. J is TRBJ2-2 and V is TRBV7-6; TRBD1 agrees at 9 bases. The V gene's germline CDR1 is SGHVS and CDR2 FNYEAQ. After removal of 5 bases from V and 5 bases from J, the junction contained 6 bases not matched to a gene. This CDR3 contains 15 residues.

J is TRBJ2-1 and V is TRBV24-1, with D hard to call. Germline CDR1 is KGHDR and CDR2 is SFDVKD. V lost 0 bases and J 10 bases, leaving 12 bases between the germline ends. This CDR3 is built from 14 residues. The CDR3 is CATSDLDVSGEQFF. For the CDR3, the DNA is TGTGCCACCAGTGATTTGGATGTCTCGGGCGAGCAGTTCTTC.

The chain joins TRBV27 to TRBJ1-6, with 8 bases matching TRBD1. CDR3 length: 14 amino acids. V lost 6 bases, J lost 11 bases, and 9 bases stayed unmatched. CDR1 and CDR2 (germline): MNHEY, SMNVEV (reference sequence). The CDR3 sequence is CASRDRDAYPPLHF. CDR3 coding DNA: TGTGCCAGCAGGGACAGGGACGCATATCCACCCCTCCACTTT.

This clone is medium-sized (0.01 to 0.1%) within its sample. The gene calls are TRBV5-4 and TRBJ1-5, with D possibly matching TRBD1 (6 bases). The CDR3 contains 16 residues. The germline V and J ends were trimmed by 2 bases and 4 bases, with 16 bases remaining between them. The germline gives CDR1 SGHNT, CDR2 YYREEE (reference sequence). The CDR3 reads CASSFEWNRANQPQHF. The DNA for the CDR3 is TGTGCCAGCAGCTTCGAGTGGAACAGGGCAAATCAGCCCCAGCATTTT.